Below, 8 T cell receptor beta chains from the same sample are listed, as sequenced in a study of T-cell reconstitution after alpha-beta-depleted transplantation in children. Molecular barcoding with unique molecular identifiers was used for the TCRbeta library. TCRdb reprocessed the PCR reads via MiXCR and lists one record per CDR3 protein. The data show about 360,000 distinct CDR3 sequences, approximately 12% seen once. The sample here was PBMCs, taken from the stem cell graft. These receptors were taken from a human donor who donated a stem cell graft to a child with Fanconi anemia.

This clonotype appeared a few times. The rearrangement uses TRBV30 and TRBJ1-1; D gene uncertain. This CDR3 comprises 15 residues. Germline CDR1 GTSNPN, CDR2 SVGIG (reference sequence). V lost 5 bases and J 4 bases, leaving 20 bases between the germline ends. As DNA, the CDR3 is TGTGCCTGGTCCCGTGGACCCCACGAGGGCACTGAAGCTTTCTTT. Translation: CAWSRGPHEGTEAFF. Full variable domain (rest looked up from reference TRBV30 and TRBJ1-1): SQTIHQWPATLVQPVGSPLSLECTVEGTSNPNLYWYRQAAGRGLQLLFYSVGIGQISSEVPQNLSASRPQDRQFILSSKKLLLSDSGFYLCAWSRGPHEGTEAFFGQGTRLTVV.

This clonotype was picked up many times. The chain joins TRBV7-2 to TRBJ2-6; D unclear. The length of the CDR3 is 14 residues. Germline values: CDR1 SGHTA, CDR2 FQGNSA. The V end was cut by 5 bases, the J end by 2 bases, with 7 bases between. CDR3 loop: CASSDGPGANVLTF. CDR3 DNA sequence: TGTGCCAGCAGCGACGGACCTGGGGCCAACGTCCTGACTTTC.

The V and J genes are TRBV30 and TRBJ1-5, with D possibly TRBD1 on 6 matching bases. Trimming removed 3 bases at V and 5 bases at J, with 8 bases between. CDR1 and CDR2 from the germline V gene are GTSNPN and SVGIG (reference sequence). The CDR3 totals 12 residues. CDR3 protein: CAWSRGDQPQHF. In DNA form, the CDR3 reads TGTGCCTGGAGCAGGGGTGATCAGCCCCAGCATTTT.

The CDR3 is CASSLASEIYEQYF. The CDR3 nucleotides are TGTGCCAGCAGCTTAGCATCAGAAATCTACGAGCAGTACTTC. J is TRBJ2-7 and V is TRBV7-9; D remains ambiguous. V was trimmed by 0 bases and J by 3 bases, leaving 9 bases between them. CDR1 SEHNR and CDR2 FQNEAQ come from the germline V gene (reference sequence). The CDR3 contains 14 residues. Full variable domain (outside the CDR3, taken from reference TRBV7-9 and TRBJ2-7): DTGVSQNPRHKITKRGQNVTFRCDPISEHNRLYWYRQTLGQGPEFLTYFQNEAQLEKSRLLSDRFSAERPKGSFSTLEIQRTEQGDSAMYLCASSLASEIYEQYFGPGTRLTVT.

This chain links TRBV5-1 with TRBJ2-3, with 7 bases identical to TRBD2. CDR1 is SGHRS and CDR2 is YFSETQ in the germline V gene. J lost 2 bases, V lost 4 bases, and 4 bases had no gene match. This CDR3 spans 14 amino acids. The CDR3 here is CASSPGGYTDTQYF. For the CDR3, the DNA is TGCGCCAGCAGCCCGGGGGGATACACAGATACGCAGTATTTT.

This clonotype was picked up a small number of times. The CDR3 reads CASSPGGDRAREQYF. DNA for the CDR3: TGCGCCAGCAGCCCCGGAGGGGACAGGGCCAGGGAGCAGTACTTC. V and J are TRBV5-1 and TRBJ2-7; TRBD1 aligns across 9 bases. With 4 bases clipped from V and 7 bases from J, the junction kept 12 bases outside the gene matches. CDR3 length: 15 amino acids. The V gene's germline CDR1 is SGHRS and CDR2 YFSETQ.

The chain uses TRBV5-1 and TRBJ2-3; TRBD2 matches at 7 bases. The CDR3 has 15 residues. Germline CDR1 and CDR2: SGHRS and YFSETQ. Losses at the gene ends were 0 bases for V and 7 bases for J; bases not matched to a gene: 8. The CDR3 reads CASSLDQRGSNTQYF. The CDR3, as DNA: TGCGCCAGCAGCTTGGACCAGCGGGGTTCAAATACGCAGTATTTT. Complete variable domain (other parts from reference TRBV5-1 and TRBJ2-3): KAGVTQTPRYLIKTRGQQVTLSCSPISGHRSVSWYQQTPGQGLQFLFEYFSETQRNKGNFPGRFSGRQFSNSRSEMNVSTLELGDSALYLCASSLDQRGSNTQYFGPGTRLTVL.

This chain uses TRBV5-1 with TRBJ2-3, with D perhaps matching TRBD2 (6 bases). The CDR3 runs to 16 residues. CDR1 is SGHRS, CDR2 YFSETQ, per germline. V lost 4 bases, J lost 1 base, and 16 bases lay in between. The CDR3 nucleotides are TGCGCCAGCAGCCCGCGTTGGGGGGTCGGCACAGATACGCAGTATTTT. Translating it yields CASSPRWGVGTDTQYF.